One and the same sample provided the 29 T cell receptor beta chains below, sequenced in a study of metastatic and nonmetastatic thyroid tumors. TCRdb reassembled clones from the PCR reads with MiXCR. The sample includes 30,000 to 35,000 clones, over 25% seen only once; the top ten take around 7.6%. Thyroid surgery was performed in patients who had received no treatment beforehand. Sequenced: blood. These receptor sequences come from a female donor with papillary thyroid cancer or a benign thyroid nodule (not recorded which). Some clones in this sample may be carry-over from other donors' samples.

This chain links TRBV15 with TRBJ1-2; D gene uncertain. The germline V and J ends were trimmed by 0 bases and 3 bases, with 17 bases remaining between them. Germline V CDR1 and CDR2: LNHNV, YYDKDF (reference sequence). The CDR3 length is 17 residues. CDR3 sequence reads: CATSRDTNSLIYYGYTF. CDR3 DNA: TGTGCCACCAGCAGAGATACTAACAGCCTGATATACTATGGCTACACCTTC.

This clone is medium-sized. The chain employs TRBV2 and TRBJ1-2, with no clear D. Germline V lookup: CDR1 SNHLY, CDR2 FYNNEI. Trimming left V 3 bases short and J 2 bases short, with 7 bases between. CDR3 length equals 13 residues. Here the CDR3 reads CASSEALNYGYTF. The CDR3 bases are TGTGCCAGCAGTGAGGCACTGAACTATGGCTACACCTTC.

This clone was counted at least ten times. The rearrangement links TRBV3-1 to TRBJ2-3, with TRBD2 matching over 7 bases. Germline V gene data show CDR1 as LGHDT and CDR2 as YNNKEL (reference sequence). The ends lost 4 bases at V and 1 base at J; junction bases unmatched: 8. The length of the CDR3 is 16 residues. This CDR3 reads CASSRDWLAGTDTQYF. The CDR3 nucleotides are TGTGCCAGCAGCCGAGATTGGCTAGCGGGCACAGATACGCAGTATTTT.

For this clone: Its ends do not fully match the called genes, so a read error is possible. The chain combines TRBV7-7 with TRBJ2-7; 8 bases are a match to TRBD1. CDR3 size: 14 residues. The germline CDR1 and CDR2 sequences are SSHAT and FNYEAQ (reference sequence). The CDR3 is CASILVQGVVEQYF. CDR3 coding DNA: TGTGCTAGCATCTTAGTACAGGGGGTCGTGGAGCAGTACTTC.

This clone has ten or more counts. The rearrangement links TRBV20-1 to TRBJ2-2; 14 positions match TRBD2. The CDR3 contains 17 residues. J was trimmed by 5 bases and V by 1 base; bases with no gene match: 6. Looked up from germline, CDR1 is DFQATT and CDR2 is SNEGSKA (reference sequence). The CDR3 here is CSARAGTSGGGTGELFF. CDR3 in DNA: TGCAGTGCTAGAGCCGGGACTAGCGGGGGAGGAACCGGGGAGCTGTTTTTT.

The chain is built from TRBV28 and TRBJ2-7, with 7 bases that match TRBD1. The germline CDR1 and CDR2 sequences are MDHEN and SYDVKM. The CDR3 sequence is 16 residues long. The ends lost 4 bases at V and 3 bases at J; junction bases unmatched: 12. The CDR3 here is CASSSPGTVGHYEQYF. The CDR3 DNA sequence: TGTGCCAGCAGTTCTCCCGGGACAGTGGGACACTACGAGCAGTACTTC.

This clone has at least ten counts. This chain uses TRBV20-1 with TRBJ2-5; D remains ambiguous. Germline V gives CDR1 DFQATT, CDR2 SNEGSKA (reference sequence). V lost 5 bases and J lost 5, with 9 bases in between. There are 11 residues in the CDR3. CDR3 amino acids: CSAGERETQYF. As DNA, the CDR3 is TGCAGTGCTGGCGAGAGGGAGACCCAGTACTTC.

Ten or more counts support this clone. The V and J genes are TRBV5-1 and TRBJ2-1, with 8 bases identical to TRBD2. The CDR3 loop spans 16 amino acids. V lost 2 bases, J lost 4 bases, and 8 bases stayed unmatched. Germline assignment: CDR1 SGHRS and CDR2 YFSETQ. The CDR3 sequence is CASSLSGTSWYNEQFF. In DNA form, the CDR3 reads TGCGCCAGCAGCTTATCGGGGACTAGTTGGTACAATGAGCAGTTCTTC.

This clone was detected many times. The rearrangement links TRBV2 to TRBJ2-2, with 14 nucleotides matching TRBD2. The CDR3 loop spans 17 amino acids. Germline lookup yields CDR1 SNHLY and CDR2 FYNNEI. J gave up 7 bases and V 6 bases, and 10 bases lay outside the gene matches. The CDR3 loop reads CASRGGTSGGRGGELFF. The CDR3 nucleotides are TGTGCCAGCAGAGGAGGGACTAGCGGGGGAAGGGGCGGGGAGCTGTTTTTT. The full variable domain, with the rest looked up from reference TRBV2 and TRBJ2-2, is EPEVTQTPSHQVTQMGQEVILRCVPISNHLYFYWYRQILGQKVEFLVSFYNNEISEKSEIFDDQFSVERPDGSNFTLKIRSTKLEDSAMYFCASRGGTSGGRGGELFFGEGSRLTVL.

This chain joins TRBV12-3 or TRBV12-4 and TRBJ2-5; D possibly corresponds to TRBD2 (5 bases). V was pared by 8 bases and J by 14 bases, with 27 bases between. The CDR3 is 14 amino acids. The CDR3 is CASGFLSPGESQYF. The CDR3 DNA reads TGTGCCAGCGGCTTCTTGAGCCCTGGGGAGAGCCAATACTTC.

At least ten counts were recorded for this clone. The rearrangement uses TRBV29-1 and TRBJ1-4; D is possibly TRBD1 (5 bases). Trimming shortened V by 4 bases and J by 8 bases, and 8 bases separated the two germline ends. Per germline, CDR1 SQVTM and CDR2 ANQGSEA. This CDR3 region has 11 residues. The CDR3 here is CSVGGEEKLFF. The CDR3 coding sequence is TGCAGCGTTGGGGGGGAGGAAAAACTGTTTTTT.

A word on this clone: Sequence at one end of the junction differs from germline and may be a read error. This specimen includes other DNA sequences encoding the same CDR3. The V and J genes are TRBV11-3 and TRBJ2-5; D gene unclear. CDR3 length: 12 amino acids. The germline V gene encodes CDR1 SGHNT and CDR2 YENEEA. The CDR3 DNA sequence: TGCGCCAGCAGCAGGACCGGGGAGACCCAGTACTTC. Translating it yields CASSRTGETQYF.

The CDR3 spells CASSQRGQDEQFF. The CDR3 bases are TGTGCCAGCAGCCAACGTGGCCAGGATGAGCAGTTCTTC. V gene TRBV3-1 combines with J gene TRBJ2-1; no clear D gene. The V gene lost 2 bases and the J gene lost 8 bases, with 10 bases spanning the gap. Germline V gene sequence: CDR1 LGHDT, CDR2 YNNKEL (reference sequence). This CDR3 is built from 13 residues.

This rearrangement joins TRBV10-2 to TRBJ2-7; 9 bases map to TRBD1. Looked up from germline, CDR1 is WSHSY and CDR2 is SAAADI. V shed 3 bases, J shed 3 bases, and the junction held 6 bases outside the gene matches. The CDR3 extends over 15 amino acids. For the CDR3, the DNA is TGCGCCAGCAGTGATACAGGGACAGGGTTCTACGAGCAGTACTTC. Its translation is CASSDTGTGFYEQYF.

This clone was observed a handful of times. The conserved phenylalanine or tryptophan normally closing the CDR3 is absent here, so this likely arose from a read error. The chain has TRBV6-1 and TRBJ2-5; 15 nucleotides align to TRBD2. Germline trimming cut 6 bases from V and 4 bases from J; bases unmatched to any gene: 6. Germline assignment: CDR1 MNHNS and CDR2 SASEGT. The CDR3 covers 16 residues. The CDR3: CASRLGLAGGAETQYL. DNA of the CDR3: TGTGCCAGCAGACTCGGACTAGCGGGGGGGGCAGAGACCCAGTACTTA.

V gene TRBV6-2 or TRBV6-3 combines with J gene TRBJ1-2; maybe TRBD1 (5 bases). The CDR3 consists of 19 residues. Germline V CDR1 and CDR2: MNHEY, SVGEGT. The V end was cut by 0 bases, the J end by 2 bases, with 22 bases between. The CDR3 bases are TGTGCCAGCAGTTACTCGATTGCCAGGGTGAATCATGGCAACTATGGCTACACCTTC. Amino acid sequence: CASSYSIARVNHGNYGYTF.

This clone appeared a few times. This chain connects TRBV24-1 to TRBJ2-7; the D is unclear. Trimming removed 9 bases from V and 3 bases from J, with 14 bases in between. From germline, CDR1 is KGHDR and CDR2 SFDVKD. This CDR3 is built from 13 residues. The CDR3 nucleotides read TGTGCCACCTCGGCTGGGGTGAACTACGAGCAGTACTTC. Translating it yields CATSAGVNYEQYF.

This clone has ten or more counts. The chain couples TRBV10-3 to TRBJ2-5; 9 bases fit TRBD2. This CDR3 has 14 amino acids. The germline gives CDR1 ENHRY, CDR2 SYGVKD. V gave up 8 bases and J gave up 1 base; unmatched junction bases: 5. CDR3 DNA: TGTGCCATCGGGGTAGCGGGGGTCCAAGAGACCCAGTACTTC. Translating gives CAIGVAGVQETQYF.

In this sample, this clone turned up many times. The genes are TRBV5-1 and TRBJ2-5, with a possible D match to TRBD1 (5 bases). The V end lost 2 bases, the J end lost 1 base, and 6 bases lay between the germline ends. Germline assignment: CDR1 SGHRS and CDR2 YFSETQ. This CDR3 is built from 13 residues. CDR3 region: CASSFGAQETQYF. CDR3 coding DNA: TGCGCCAGCAGCTTTGGGGCCCAAGAGACCCAGTACTTC.

In nucleotides, the CDR3 is TGCGCCAGCAGGTGGATAGAGAGGACTGAAGCTTTCTTT. This encodes CASRWIERTEAFF. The chain combines TRBV5-1 with TRBJ1-1; D is unresolved. The CDR3 loop spans 13 amino acids. Germline V lookup: CDR1 SGHRS, CDR2 YFSETQ. Deletions cut 5 bases from V and 5 bases from J, with 13 bases between. Full variable domain (rest looked up from reference TRBV5-1 and TRBJ1-1): KAGVTQTPRYLIKTRGQQVTLSCSPISGHRSVSWYQQTPGQGLQFLFEYFSETQRNKGNFPGRFSGRQFSNSRSEMNVSTLELGDSALYLCASRWIERTEAFFGQGTRLTVV.

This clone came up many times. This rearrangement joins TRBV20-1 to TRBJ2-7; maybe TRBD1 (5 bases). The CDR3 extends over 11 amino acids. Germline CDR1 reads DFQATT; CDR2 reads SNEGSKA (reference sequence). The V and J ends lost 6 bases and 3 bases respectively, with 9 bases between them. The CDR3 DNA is TGCAGTGCCCTCCAGGGCTACGAGCAGTACTTC. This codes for CSALQGYEQYF.

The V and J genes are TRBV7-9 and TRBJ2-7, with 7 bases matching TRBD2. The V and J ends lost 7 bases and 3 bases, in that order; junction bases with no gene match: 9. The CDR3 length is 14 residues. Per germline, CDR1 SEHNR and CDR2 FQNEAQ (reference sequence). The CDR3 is CASTLAGAHYEQYF. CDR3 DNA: TGTGCCAGCACCTTGGCGGGAGCCCACTACGAGCAGTACTTC.

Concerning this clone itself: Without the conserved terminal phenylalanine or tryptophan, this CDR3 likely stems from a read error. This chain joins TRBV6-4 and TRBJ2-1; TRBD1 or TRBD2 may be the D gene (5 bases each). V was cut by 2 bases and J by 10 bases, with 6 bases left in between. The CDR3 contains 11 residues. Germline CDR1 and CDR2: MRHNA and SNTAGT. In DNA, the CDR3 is TGTGCCAGCAGTGACGGGACGGAGCAGTTCTTA. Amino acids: CASSDGTEQFL.

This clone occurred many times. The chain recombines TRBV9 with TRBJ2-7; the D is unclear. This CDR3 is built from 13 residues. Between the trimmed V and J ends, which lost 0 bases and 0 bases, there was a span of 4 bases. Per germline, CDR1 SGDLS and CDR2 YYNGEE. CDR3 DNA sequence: TGTGCCAGCAGCGTAGACAACTCCTACGAGCAGTACTTC. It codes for CASSVDNSYEQYF. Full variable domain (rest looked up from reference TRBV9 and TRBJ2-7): DSGVTQTPKHLITATGQRVTLRCSPRSGDLSVYWYQQSLDQGLQFLIQYYNGEERAKGNILERFSAQQFPDLHSELNLSSLELGDSALYFCASSVDNSYEQYFGPGTRLTVT.

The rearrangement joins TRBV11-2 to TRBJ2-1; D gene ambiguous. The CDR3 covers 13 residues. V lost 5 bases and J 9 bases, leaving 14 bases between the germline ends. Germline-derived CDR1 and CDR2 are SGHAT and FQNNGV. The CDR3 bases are TGTGCCAGCAGCGCCCCAGGTAGTTTTGAGCAGTTCTTC. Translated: CASSAPGSFEQFF.

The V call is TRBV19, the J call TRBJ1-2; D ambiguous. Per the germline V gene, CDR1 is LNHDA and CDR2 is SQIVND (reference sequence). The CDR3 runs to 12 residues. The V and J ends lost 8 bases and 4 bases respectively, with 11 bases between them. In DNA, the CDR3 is TGTGCCAGTCTCGGGAATTCCTATGGCTACACCTTC. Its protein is CASLGNSYGYTF.

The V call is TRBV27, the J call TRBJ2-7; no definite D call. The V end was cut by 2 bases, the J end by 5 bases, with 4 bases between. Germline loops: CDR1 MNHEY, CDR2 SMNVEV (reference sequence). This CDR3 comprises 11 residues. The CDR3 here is CASSLNNEQYF. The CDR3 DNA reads TGTGCCAGCAGTTTAAACAACGAGCAGTACTTC.

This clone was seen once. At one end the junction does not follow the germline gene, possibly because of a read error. The DNA of the CDR3 is TGTGCCAGCAGCCAAGTAATAGTGGCCGGTGAGCTGTTTTTT. Residues: CASSQVIVAGELFF. The chain employs TRBV14 and TRBJ2-2; unclear D gene. The CDR3 consists of 14 residues. CDR1 and CDR2 from the germline V gene are SGHDN and FVKESK.

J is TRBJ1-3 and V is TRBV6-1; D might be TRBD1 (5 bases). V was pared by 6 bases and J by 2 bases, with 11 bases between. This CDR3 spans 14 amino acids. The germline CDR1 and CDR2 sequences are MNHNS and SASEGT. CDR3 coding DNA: TGTGCCAGCAGCGCAGGGCTGACTGGAAACACCATATATTTT. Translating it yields CASSAGLTGNTIYF.